What follows are 9 T cell receptor beta chains derived from one specimen sequenced in a study of T cell responses to AZD1222 COVID-19 vaccine. Sequencing used immunoSEQ multiplex PCR; TCRdb keeps in-frame clones, though not all of them. The sample includes 150,000 or so clones, approximately 90% seen only once; the top ten take 1.3% to 1.5%. This specimen was peripheral blood, taken on day 0 of AZD1222 vaccination. The receptors here all came from an adult in good health.

The rearrangement links TRBV18 to TRBJ2-7, with D tentatively TRBD1 (6 bases). Trimming took off 1 base at V and 5 bases at J, with 9 bases between the two ends. This CDR3 has 13 residues. The germline V gene has CDR1 KGHSH and CDR2 LQKENI. CDR3: CASSPHRQDEQYF. For the CDR3, the DNA is TGTGCCAGCTCACCACATAGACAGGACGAGCAGTACTTC.

The V gene is TRBV7-9, the J gene TRBJ1-2, with 9 positions matching TRBD1. The V segment lost 5 bases and the J segment 6 bases; nucleotides outside the gene matches: 7. Germline CDR1 SEHNR, CDR2 FQNEAQ (reference sequence). The CDR3 runs to 14 residues. The DNA for the CDR3 is TGTGCCAGCAGCCCACCTGGGACAGGGAATGGCTACACCTTC. Its protein product is CASSPPGTGNGYTF.

The J gene is TRBJ1-6, the V gene TRBV10-3; a possible D gene is TRBD1 (6 bases). This CDR3 region has 16 residues. V shed 0 bases and J shed 6 bases, with 12 bases lying between them. Looked up from germline, CDR1 is ENHRY and CDR2 is SYGVKD. The CDR3 bases are TGTGCCATCAGTGAGTCGAGGGGGAGTAGTAATTCACCCCTCCACTTT. This translates into CAISESRGSSNSPLHF.

The chain combines TRBV7-2 with TRBJ1-2; perhaps TRBD1 as D (5 bases). The V gene's germline CDR1 is SGHTA and CDR2 FQGNSA. This CDR3 spans 16 amino acids. V gave up 1 base and J gave up 2 bases, with 14 bases separating them. The CDR3 spells CASSLEGKGRNYGYTF. As DNA, the CDR3 is TGTGCCAGCAGCTTAGAGGGGAAGGGCAGAAACTATGGCTACACCTTC.

The chain joins TRBV7-2 to TRBJ2-2, with a weak D call TRBD1 (6 bases). V was clipped by 1 base and J by 5 bases, with 14 bases between them. The CDR3 length is 16 residues. In germline, CDR1 is SGHTA, CDR2 FQGNSA. The chain's CDR3 is CASSLVGQQGTGELFF. DNA for the CDR3: TGTGCCAGCAGCTTAGTGGGCCAACAGGGAACCGGGGAGCTGTTTTTT.

V gene TRBV28 combines with J gene TRBJ1-5; TRBD1 aligns across 7 bases. The CDR3 loop spans 16 amino acids. CDR1 is MDHEN, CDR2 SYDVKM, per germline. With V trimmed by 5 bases and J by 5 bases, 12 bases remained unmatched. The CDR3 region has the DNA TGTGCCAGCAGTCCCCGAACTTACAGGGGAGATCAGCCCCAGCATTTT. Amino acids: CASSPRTYRGDQPQHF.

The chain employs TRBV9 and TRBJ2-3; D tentatively fits TRBD1 or TRBD2 (5 bases each). V lost 4 bases to trimming and J lost 2 bases, with 14 bases between them. This CDR3 is built from 15 residues. CDR1 is SGDLS and CDR2 is YYNGEE in the germline V gene. CDR3 sequence (DNA): TGTGCCAGCAGCTCCCGAGGGGCCTACACAGATACGCAGTATTTT. Translating gives CASSSRGAYTDTQYF.

CDR3 in DNA: TGTGCCAGCAGGAGCTCCTACGAGCAGTACTTC. Amino acid sequence: CASRSSYEQYF. J is TRBJ2-7 and V is TRBV7-8; D gene unclear. The CDR3 contains 11 residues. The germline V gene has CDR1 SGHVS and CDR2 FQNEAQ. The V end lost 6 bases, the J end lost 0 bases, and 3 bases lay between the germline ends.

This chain links TRBV2 with TRBJ2-2; D is undetermined. The germline V gene has CDR1 SNHLY and CDR2 FYNNEI. V lost 9 bases and J lost 2, with 13 bases in between. This CDR3 is 14 amino acids long. CDR3 residues: CARSRLPNTGELFF. DNA for the CDR3: TGTGCCAGGTCTCGGCTACCTAACACCGGGGAGCTGTTTTTT.